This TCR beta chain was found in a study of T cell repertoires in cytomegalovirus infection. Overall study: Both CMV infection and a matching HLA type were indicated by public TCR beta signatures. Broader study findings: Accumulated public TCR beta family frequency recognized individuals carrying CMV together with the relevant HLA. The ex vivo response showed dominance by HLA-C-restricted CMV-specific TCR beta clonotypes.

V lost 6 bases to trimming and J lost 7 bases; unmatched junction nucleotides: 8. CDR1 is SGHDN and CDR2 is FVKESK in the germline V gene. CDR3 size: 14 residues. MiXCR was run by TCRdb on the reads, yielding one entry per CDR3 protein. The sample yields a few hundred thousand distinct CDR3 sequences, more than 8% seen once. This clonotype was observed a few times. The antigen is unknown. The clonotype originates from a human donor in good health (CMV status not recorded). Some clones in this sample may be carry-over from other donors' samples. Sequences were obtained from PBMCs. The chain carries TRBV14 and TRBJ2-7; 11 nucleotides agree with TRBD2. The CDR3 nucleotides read TGTGCCAGCAGTACAACTAGCGGGAGATGGGAGCAGTACTTC. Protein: CASSTTSGRWEQYF. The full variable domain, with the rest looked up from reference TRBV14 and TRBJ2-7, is EAGVTQFPSHSVIEKGQTVTLRCDPISGHDNLYWYRRVMGKEIKFLLHFVKESKQDESGMPNNRFLAERTGGTYSTLKVQPAELEDSGVYFCASSTTSGRWEQYFGPGTRLTVT.